The text below deals with one TCR beta chain. Data came from immunoSEQ multiplex PCR; TCRdb stores just in-frame clones and leaves some out. The sample carries about 110,000 clones, approximately 88% recorded once. These data are taken from a study of blood T cell repertoires in COVID-19. The overall study: There were acute and convalescent COVID-19 samples, and they came from the United States, Italy and Spain. T cells, B-cell-depleted T cells, or PBMCs provided the cDNA or gDNA that served as material.

Germline values: CDR1 GTSNPN, CDR2 SVGIG (reference sequence). This CDR3 region has 14 residues. V trimming: 2 bases; J trimming: 6 bases; junction bases outside the gene matches: 2. This sequence joins TRBV30 and TRBJ2-7; 15 bases match TRBD2. What was sequenced was peripheral blood. This TCR came from a man in his fifties or sixties with active or convalescent COVID-19. CDR3 bases: TGTGCCTGGAGTACGGGACTAGCGGGAGGCGAGCAGTACTTC. It encodes CAWSTGLAGGEQYF.